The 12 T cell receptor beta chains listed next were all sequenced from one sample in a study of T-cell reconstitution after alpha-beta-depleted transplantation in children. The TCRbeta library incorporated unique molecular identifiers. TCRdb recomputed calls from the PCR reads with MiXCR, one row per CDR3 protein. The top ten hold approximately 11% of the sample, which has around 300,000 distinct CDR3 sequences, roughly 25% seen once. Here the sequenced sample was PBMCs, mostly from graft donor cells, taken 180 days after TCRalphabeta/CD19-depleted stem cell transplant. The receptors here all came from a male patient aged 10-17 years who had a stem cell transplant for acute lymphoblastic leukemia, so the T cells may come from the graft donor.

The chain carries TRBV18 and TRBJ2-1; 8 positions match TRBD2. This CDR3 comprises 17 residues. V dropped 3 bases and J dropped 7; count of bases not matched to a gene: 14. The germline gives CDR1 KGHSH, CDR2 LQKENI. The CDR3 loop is CASSPLISGRGENEQFF. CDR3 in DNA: TGTGCCAGCTCACCCCTGATCAGCGGGAGAGGAGAGAATGAGCAGTTCTTC.

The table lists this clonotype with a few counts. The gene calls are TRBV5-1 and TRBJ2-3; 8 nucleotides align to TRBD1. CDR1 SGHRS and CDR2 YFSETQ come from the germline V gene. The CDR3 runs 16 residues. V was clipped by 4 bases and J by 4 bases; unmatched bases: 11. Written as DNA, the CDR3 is TGCGCCAGCAGCCGGCTTACCGGACAGGGATCAGATACGCAGTATTTT. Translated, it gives CASSRLTGQGSDTQYF.

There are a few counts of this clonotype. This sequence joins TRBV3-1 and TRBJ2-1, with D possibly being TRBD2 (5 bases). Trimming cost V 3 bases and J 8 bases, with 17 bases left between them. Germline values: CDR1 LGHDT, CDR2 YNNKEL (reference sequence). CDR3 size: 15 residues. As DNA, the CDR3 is TGTGCCAGCAGCCACCCGGGATTTCTGCCCCATGAGCAGTTCTTC. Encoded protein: CASSHPGFLPHEQFF.

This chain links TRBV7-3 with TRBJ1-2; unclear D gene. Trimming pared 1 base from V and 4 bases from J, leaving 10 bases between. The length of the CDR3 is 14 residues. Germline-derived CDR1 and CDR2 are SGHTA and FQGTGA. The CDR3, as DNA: TGTGCCAGCAGCTTAAAGGCGCGGTCCTATGGCTACACCTTC. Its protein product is CASSLKARSYGYTF.

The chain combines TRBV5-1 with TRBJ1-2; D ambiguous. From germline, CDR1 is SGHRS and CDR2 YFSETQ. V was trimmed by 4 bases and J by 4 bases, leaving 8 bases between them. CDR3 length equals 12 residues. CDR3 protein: CASSLGFYGYTF. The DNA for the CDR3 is TGCGCCAGCAGCCTGGGATTCTATGGCTACACCTTC.

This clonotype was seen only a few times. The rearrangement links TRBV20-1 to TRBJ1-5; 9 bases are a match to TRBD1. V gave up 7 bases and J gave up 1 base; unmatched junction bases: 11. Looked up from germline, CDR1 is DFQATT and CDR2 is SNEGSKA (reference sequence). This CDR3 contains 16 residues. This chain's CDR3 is CSVPGQGPSSNQPQHF. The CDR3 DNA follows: TGCAGTGTTCCGGGACAGGGTCCCTCGAGCAATCAGCCCCAGCATTTT.

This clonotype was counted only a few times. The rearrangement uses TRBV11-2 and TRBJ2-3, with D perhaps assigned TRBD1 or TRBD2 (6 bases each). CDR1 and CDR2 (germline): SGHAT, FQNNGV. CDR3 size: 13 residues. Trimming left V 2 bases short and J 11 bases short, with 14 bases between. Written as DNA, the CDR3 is TGTGCCAGCAGCTTATGGGGGGCGACCCGGCAGTATTTT. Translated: CASSLWGATRQYF.

The DNA for the CDR3 is TGCAGTGCGGATGCCAACCCCGGAGCCAAAAACATTCAGTACTTC. It specifies CSADANPGAKNIQYF. The V and J genes are TRBV20-1 and TRBJ2-4; D unclear. The CDR3 spans 15 residues. Trimming removed 6 bases at V and 0 bases at J, with 15 bases between. Per the germline V gene, CDR1 is DFQATT and CDR2 is SNEGSKA (reference sequence).

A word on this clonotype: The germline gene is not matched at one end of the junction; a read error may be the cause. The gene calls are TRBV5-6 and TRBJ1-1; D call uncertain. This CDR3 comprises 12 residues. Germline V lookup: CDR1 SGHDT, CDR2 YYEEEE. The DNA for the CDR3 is TGTGCCATCAGCTTACGGGACACTGAAGCTTTCTTT. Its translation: CAISLRDTEAFF.

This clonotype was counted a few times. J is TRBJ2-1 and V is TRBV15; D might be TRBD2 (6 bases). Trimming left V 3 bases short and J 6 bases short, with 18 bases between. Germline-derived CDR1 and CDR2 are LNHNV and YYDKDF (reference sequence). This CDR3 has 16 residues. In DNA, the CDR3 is TGTGCCACCAGCAGGATAGGGACTCGGGGAGCCAATGAGCAGTTCTTC. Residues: CATSRIGTRGANEQFF. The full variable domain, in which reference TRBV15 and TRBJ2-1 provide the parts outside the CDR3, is DAMVIQNPRYQVTQFGKPVTLSCSQTLNHNVMYWYQQKSSQAPKLLFHYYDKDFNNEADTPDNFQSRRPNTSFCFLDIRSPGLGDTAMYLCATSRIGTRGANEQFFGPGTRLTVL.

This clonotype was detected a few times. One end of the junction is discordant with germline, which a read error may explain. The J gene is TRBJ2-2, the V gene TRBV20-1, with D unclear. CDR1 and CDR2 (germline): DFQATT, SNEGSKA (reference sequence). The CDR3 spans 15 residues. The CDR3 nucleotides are TGCTGTGCTAGAGTTACCGGACCAGGCTCCGGGGAGCTGTTTTTT. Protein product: CCARVTGPGSGELFF.

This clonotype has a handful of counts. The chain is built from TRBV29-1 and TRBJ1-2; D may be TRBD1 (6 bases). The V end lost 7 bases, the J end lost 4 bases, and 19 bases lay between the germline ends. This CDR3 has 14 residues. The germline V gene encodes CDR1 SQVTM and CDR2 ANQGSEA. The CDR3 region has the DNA TGCAGCGCCCGAGGACAGTACGGCATCTATGGCTACACCTTC. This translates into CSARGQYGIYGYTF.